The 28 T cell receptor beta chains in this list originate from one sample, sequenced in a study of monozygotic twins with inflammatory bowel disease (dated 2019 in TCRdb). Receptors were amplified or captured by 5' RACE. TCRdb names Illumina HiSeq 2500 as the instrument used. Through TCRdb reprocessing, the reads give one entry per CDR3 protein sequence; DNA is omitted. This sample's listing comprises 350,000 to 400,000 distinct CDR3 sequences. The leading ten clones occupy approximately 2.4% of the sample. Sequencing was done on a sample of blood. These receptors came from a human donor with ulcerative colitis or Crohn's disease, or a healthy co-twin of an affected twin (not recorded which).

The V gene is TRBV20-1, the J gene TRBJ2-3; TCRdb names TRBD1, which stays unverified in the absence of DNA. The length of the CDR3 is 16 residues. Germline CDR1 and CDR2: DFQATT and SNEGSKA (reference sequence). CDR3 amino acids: CSARDQLAGGTDTQYF.

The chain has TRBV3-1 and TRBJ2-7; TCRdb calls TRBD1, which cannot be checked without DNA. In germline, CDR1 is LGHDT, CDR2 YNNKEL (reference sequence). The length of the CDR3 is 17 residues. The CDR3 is CASSRNSRTYTSYEQYF.

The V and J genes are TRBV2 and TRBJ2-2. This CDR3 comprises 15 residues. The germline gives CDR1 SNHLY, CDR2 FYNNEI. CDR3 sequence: CASSERRSTTGELFF.

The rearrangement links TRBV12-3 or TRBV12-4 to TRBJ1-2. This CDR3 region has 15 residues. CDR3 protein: CASSFTKSGSYGYTF.

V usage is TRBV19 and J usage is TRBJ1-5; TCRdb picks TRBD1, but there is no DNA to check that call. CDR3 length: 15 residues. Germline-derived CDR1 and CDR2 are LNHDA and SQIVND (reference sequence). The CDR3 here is CASWTGGTGNQPQHF.

CDR3 amino acids: CASSQAGTENSPLHF. The V call is TRBV4-1, the J call TRBJ1-6; TCRdb reports TRBD1, a call that lacks DNA to check it against. Germline loops: CDR1 MGHRA, CDR2 YSYEKL. This CDR3 is 15 amino acids long.

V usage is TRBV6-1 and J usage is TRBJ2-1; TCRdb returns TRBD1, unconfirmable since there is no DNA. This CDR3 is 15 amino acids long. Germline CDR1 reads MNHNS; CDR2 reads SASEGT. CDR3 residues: CASSDWDRGANEQFF.

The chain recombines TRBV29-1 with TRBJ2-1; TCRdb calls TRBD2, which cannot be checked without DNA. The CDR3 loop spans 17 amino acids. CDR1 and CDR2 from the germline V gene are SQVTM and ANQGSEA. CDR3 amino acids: CSAERQGRTSGYNEQFF.

The CDR3 reads CASSLDGAPQPQHF. This rearrangement joins TRBV5-1 to TRBJ1-5; as DNA is missing, the TRBD1 call by TCRdb cannot be tested. The CDR3 spans 14 residues. The V gene's germline CDR1 is SGHRS and CDR2 YFSETQ.

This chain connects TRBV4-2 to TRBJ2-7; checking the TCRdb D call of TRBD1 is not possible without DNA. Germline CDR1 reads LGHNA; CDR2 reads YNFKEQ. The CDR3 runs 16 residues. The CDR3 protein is CASSQRLGQLSYEQYF.

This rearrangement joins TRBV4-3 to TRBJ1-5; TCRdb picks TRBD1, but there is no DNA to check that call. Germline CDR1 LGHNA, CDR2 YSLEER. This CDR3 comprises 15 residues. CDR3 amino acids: CDSSTRGGGNQPQHF.

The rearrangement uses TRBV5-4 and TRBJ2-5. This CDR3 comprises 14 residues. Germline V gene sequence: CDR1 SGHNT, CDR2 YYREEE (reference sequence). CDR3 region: CATYVGGNQETQYF.

CDR3 protein: CASSYDRAISTGELFF. The rearrangement joins TRBV6-5 to TRBJ2-2; TCRdb indicates TRBD1, and absent DNA this call remains unverified. The CDR3 covers 16 residues. Looked up from germline, CDR1 is MNHEY and CDR2 is SVGAGI.

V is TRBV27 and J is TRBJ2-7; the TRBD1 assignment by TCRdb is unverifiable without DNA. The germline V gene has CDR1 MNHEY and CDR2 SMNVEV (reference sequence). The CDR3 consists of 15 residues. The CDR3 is CASSPLGTGAYEQYF.

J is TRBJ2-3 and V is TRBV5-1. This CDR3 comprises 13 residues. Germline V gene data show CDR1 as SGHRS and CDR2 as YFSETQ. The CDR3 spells CASREISTATQYF.

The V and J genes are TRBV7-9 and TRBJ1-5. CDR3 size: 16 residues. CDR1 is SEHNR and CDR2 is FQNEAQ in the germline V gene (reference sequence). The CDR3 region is CASSLGNVGRNQPQHF.

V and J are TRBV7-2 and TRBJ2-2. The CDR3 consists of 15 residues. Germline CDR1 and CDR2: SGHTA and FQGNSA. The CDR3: CASSLYGRETGELFF.

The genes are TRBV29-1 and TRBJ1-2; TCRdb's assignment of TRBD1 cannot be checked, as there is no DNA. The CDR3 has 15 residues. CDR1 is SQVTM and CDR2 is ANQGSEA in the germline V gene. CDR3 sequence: CSVQPGTGGGYGYTF.

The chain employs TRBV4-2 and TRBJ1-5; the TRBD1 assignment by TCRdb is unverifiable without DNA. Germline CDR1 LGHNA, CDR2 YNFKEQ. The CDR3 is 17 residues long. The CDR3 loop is CASSHGGTGDYNQPQHF.

CDR3 loop: CASSSGQAWVDTEAFF. This chain connects TRBV7-6 to TRBJ1-1; there is no DNA to check the TCRdb D call of TRBD1. The CDR3 covers 16 residues. Germline-derived CDR1 and CDR2 are SGHVS and FNYEAQ. Together with reference TRBV7-6 and TRBJ1-1, the CDR3 gives the full variable domain: GAGVSQSPRYKVTKRGQDVALRCDPISGHVSLYWYRQALGQGPEFLTYFNYEAQQDKSGLPNDRFSAERPEGSISTLTIQRTEQRDSAMYRCASSSGQAWVDTEAFFGQGTRLTVV.

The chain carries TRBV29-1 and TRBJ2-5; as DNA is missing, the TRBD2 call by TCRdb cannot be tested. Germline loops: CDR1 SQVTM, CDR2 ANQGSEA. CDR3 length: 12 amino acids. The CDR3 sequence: CSARLAAETQYF.

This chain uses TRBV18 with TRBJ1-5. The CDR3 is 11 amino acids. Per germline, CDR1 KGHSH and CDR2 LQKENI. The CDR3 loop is CASSPNQPQHF.

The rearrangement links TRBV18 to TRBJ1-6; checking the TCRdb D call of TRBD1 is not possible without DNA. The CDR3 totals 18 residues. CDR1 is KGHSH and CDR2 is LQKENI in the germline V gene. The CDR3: CASSPETGDPLGNSPLHF.

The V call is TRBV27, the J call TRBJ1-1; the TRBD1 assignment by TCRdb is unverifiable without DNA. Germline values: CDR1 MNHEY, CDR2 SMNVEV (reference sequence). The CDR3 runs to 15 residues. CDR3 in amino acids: CASSFAGTGNTEAFF.

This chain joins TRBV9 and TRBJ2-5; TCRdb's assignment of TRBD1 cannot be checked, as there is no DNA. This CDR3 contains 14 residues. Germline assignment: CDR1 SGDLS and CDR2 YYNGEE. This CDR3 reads CASSVEGHKETQYF.

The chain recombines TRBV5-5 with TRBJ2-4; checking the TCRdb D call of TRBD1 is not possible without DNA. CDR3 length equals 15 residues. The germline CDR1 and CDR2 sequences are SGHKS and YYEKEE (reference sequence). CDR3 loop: CASSWEGVGENIQYF.

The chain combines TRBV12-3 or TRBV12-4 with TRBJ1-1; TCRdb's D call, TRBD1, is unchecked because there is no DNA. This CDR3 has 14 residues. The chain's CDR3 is CASSLGQGYAEAFF.

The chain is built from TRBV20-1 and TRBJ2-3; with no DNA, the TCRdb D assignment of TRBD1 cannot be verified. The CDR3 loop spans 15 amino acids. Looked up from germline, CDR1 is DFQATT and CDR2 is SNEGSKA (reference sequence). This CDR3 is CSARGGGVGTDTQYF.